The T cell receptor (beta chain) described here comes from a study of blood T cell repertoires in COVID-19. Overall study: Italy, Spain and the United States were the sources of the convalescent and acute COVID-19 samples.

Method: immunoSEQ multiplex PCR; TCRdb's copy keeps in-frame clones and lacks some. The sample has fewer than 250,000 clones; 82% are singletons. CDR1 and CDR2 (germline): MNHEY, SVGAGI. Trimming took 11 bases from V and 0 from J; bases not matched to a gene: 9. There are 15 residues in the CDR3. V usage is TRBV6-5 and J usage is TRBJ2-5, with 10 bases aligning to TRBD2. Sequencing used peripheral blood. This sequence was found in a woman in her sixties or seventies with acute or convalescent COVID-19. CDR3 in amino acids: CAGSRAGGYQETQYF. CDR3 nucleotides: TGTGCCGGATCCCGAGCGGGGGGGTACCAAGAGACCCAGTACTTC.